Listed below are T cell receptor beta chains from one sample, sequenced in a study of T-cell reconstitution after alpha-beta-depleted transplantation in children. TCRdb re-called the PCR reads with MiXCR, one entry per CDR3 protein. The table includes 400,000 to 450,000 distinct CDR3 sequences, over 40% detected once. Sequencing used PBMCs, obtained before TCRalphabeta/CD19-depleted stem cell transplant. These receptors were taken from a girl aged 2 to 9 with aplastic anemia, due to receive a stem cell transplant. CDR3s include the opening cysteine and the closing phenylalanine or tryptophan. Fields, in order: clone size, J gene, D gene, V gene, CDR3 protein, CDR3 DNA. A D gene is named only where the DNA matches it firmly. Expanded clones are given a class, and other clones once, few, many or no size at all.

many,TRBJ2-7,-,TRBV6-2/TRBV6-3,CASSYFNYEQYF,TGTGCCAGCAGTTACTTCAACTACGAGCAGTACTTC
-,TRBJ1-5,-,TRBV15,CATSRARGGNQPQHF,TGTGCCACCAGCAGAGCCAGGGGAGGCAATCAGCCCCAGCATTTT
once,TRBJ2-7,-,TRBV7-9,CASSSPRDLGYEQYF,TGTGCCAGCAGCTCCCCCCGGGACTTGGGCTACGAGCAGTACTTC
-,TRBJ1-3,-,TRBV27,CASSSRAWQSGNTIYF,TGTGCCAGCAGTTCCAGGGCGTGGCAATCTGGAAACACCATATATTTT
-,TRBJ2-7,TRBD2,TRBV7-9,CASSPRLAGLFEQYF,TGTGCCAGCAGCCCCCGACTAGCGGGCTTGTTCGAGCAGTACTTC
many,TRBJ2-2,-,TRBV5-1,CASSPRSGELFF,TGCGCCAGCAGCCCTCGGTCCGGGGAGCTGTTTTTT
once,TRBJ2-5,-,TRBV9,CASSVGSGFFVETQYF,TGTGCCAGCAGCGTAGGTAGCGGTTTTTTTGTAGAGACCCAGTACTTC
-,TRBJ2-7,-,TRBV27,CASSPTIPGGTYEQYF,TGTGCCAGCAGTCCCACAATCCCAGGGGGGACCTACGAGCAGTACTTC
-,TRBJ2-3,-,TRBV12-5,CASGFIPPDRFSTDTQYF,TGTGCTAGTGGTTTCATCCCCCCCGACAGATTTAGCACAGATACGCAGTATTTT
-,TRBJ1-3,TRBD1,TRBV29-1,CSAGTGSSGNTIYF,TGCAGCGCTGGGACAGGGAGCTCTGGAAACACCATATATTTT
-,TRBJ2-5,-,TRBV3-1,CASSAGSGREETQYF,TGTGCCAGCAGCGCGGGATCGGGGCGAGAAGAGACCCAGTACTTC
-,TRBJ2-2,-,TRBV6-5,CASSYFSQKNTGELFF,TGTGCCAGCAGTTACTTCTCTCAGAAGAACACCGGGGAGCTGTTTTTT
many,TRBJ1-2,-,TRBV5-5,CASTRLVGGPTNYGYTF,TGTGCCAGCACCCGCCTAGTGGGGGGACCGACTAACTATGGCTACACCTTC
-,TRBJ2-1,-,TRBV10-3,CAIREAALNNEQFF,TGTGCCATCAGGGAGGCGGCCCTGAACAATGAGCAGTTCTTC
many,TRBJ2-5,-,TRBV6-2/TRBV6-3,CASSYSETQYF,TGTGCCAGCAGTTACTCAGAGACCCAGTACTTC
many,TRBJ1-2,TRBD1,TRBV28,CASSLSGTGFVRYGYTF,TGTGCCAGCAGTTTGTCCGGGACAGGGTTTGTACGCTATGGCTACACCTTC
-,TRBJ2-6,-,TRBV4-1,CASSPHREGANVLTF,TGCGCCAGCAGCCCCCACAGGGAAGGGGCCAACGTCCTGACTTTC
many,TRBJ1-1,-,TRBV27,CASSLTGSEAFF,TGTGCCAGCAGTTTAACAGGGTCTGAAGCTTTCTTT
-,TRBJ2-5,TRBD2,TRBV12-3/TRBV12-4,CASSSQAGWYQETQYF,TGTGCCAGCAGTTCCCAAGCGGGGTGGTACCAAGAGACCCAGTACTTC
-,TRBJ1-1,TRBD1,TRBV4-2,CASSRRGENTEAFF,TGTGCCAGCAGCCGCAGGGGGGAGAACACTGAAGCTTTCTTT
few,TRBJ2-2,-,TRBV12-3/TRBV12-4,CASSDRINTGELFF,TGTGCCAGCAGCGACAGAATTAACACCGGGGAGCTGTTTTTT
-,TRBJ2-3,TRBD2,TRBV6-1,CASSEAPSGSSPYF,TGTGCCAGCAGTGAAGCGCCTAGCGGGAGCTCTCCGTATTTT
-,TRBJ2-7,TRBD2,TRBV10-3,CAISGTNSYEQYF,TGTGCCATCAGCGGGACTAACTCCTACGAGCAGTACTTC
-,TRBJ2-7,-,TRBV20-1,CSARGQASPYEQYF,TGCAGTGCTAGAGGTCAGGCCAGTCCCTACGAGCAGTACTTC